The 24 T cell receptor beta chains in this list originate from one sample, sequenced in a study of T-cell memory formation after mild COVID-19. TCRdb recomputed calls from the 5' RACE reads with MiXCR, one row per CDR3 protein. The sample contains approximately 480,000 distinct CDR3 sequences, about 20% of which appear only once. Sequenced material: PBMCs or a T cell subset sorted from them (not recorded which). These receptors originate from an adult woman who had mild COVID-19 (a few samples of this study predate the infection). Cell type and time point are not known.

A few counts support this clonotype. V is TRBV20-1 and J is TRBJ2-7, with 8 bases that match TRBD2. Germline CDR1 DFQATT, CDR2 SNEGSKA (reference sequence). J was trimmed by 5 bases and V by 1 base; bases with no gene match: 13. This CDR3 is built from 16 residues. Written as DNA, the CDR3 is TGCAGTGCTAGAGGGCCTAGGGTAGCGGGAAACCACGAGCAGTACTTC. It specifies CSARGPRVAGNHEQYF.

The chain is built from TRBV29-1 and TRBJ2-7, with 12 positions matching TRBD2. Germline V gene sequence: CDR1 SQVTM, CDR2 ANQGSEA. The CDR3 loop spans 14 amino acids. Losses at the gene ends were 5 bases for V and 9 bases for J; bases not matched to a gene: 11. The CDR3 DNA sequence: TGCAGCGTTCGACTAGCGGGAGACCTACGTGGGCAGTACTTC. Amino acids: CSVRLAGDLRGQYF.

This clonotype was observed a handful of times. This rearrangement joins TRBV7-9 to TRBJ2-5, with 8 bases matching TRBD2. Germline trimming cut 5 bases from V and 5 bases from J; bases unmatched to any gene: 10. Germline CDR1 reads SEHNR; CDR2 reads FQNEAQ (reference sequence). The CDR3 runs 15 residues. The CDR3 DNA follows: TGTGCCAGCAGCCTCCTTCGCGGGGGGACGGAGACCCAGTACTTC. Translated: CASSLLRGGTETQYF.

In its sample, this clonotype was seen a few times. The chain is built from TRBV4-1 and TRBJ2-2; TRBD2 matches 7 bases. The V segment lost 2 bases and the J segment 2 bases; nucleotides outside the gene matches: 5. The CDR3 is 16 residues long. Germline V gives CDR1 MGHRA, CDR2 YSYEKL. CDR3 loop: CASSQHLAANTGELFF. The CDR3, as DNA: TGCGCCAGCAGCCAACATCTAGCGGCTAACACCGGGGAGCTGTTTTTT.

This chain links TRBV20-1 with TRBJ2-7, with D perhaps matching TRBD1 or TRBD2 (5 bases each). The CDR3 runs to 13 residues. CDR1 DFQATT and CDR2 SNEGSKA come from the germline V gene (reference sequence). V dropped 6 bases and J dropped 2 bases, with 14 bases sitting between them. The CDR3 coding sequence is TGCAGTGCCCGGGACCGAGAGACCTACGAGCAGTACTTC. This sequence encodes CSARDRETYEQYF.

The chain uses TRBV2 and TRBJ2-3, with D unresolved. V was cut by 5 bases and J by 5 bases, with 17 bases left in between. The germline V gene has CDR1 SNHLY and CDR2 FYNNEI. This CDR3 is 15 amino acids long. CDR3 residues: CASSIQAKTQDTQYF. CDR3 bases: TGTGCCAGCAGTATCCAGGCTAAGACACAAGATACGCAGTATTTT.

The chain has TRBV20-1 and TRBJ2-7; a possible D gene is TRBD2 (5 bases). The CDR3 is 12 residues long. Trimming left V 6 bases short and J 2 bases short, with 11 bases between. The germline gives CDR1 DFQATT, CDR2 SNEGSKA (reference sequence). This CDR3 reads CSAASGTYEQYF. CDR3 DNA: TGCAGTGCGGCCAGCGGTACCTACGAGCAGTACTTC.

This clonotype was observed a few times. The DNA for the CDR3 is TGCGCCAGCAGCCAAGCTCACGGGGGGGCCGCAGATACGCAGTATTTT. It encodes CASSQAHGGAADTQYF. The chain links TRBV4-1 to TRBJ2-3; 8 nucleotides agree with TRBD2. The V and J ends lost 1 base and 4 bases, in that order; junction bases with no gene match: 7. The CDR3 totals 16 residues. Germline V gene lookup returns CDR1 MGHRA and CDR2 YSYEKL.

This clonotype was seen only a few times. J is TRBJ2-5 and V is TRBV29-1; D might be TRBD2 (6 bases). CDR1 and CDR2 (germline): SQVTM, ANQGSEA. The length of the CDR3 is 13 residues. V was trimmed by 6 bases and J by 4 bases, leaving 15 bases between them. CDR3 in amino acids: CSVWVLGGETQYF. CDR3 nucleotides: TGCAGCGTATGGGTCCTCGGGGGAGAGACCCAGTACTTC.

This clonotype was observed a handful of times. The genes are TRBV19 and TRBJ1-5, with unresolved D. Germline CDR1 is LNHDA and CDR2 is SQIVND (reference sequence). Trimming removed 3 bases from V and 0 bases from J, with 9 bases in between. This CDR3 spans 15 amino acids. CDR3 residues: CASSIFSNSNQPQHF. The CDR3 DNA sequence: TGTGCCAGTAGTATCTTCAGCAATAGCAATCAGCCCCAGCATTTT.

This chain joins TRBV20-1 and TRBJ2-1; TRBD2 agrees at 12 bases. The CDR3 is made up of 15 amino acids. Germline values: CDR1 DFQATT, CDR2 SNEGSKA (reference sequence). V shed 5 bases and J 7 bases; nucleotides not matched to a gene: 9. The CDR3 bases are TGCAGTGCTGTTAGACTAGCGGGAGAGGGGAATGAGCAGTTCTTC. Translating gives CSAVRLAGEGNEQFF.

The chain has TRBV4-2 and TRBJ2-7; 8 bases are shared with TRBD2. CDR1 LGHNA and CDR2 YNFKEQ come from the germline V gene. Losses at the gene ends were 1 base for V and 2 bases for J; bases not matched to a gene: 4. The CDR3 has 15 residues. CDR3 DNA: TGTGCCAGCAGCCAAGCAACTAGCGGACCCTACGAGCAGTACTTC. It codes for CASSQATSGPYEQYF.

The chain employs TRBV5-1 and TRBJ1-1; D perhaps matches TRBD1 (5 bases). CDR1 SGHRS and CDR2 YFSETQ come from the germline V gene. Trimming stripped 3 bases from V and 3 bases from J, with 12 bases between. CDR3 length: 14 residues. The CDR3 is CASSSGPWDTEAFF. In DNA, the CDR3 is TGCGCCAGCAGCTCGGGACCCTGGGACACTGAAGCTTTCTTT.

The V and J genes are TRBV5-1 and TRBJ1-4; D unclear. CDR1 SGHRS and CDR2 YFSETQ come from the germline V gene. CDR3 size: 16 residues. Trimming pared 0 bases from V and 1 base from J, leaving 10 bases between. The chain's CDR3 is CASSLGSRRTNEKLFF. As DNA, the CDR3 is TGCGCCAGCAGCTTGGGATCCAGAAGAACTAATGAAAAACTGTTTTTT.

V is TRBV4-1 and J is TRBJ2-2, with D perhaps matching TRBD1 or TRBD2 (6 bases each). The CDR3 is 18 amino acids. Germline V gene lookup returns CDR1 MGHRA and CDR2 YSYEKL. V was clipped by 3 bases and J by 7 bases, with 24 bases between them. The CDR3 loop reads CASSQSGVEWGPSGELFF. CDR3 DNA: TGCGCCAGCAGCCAGTCGGGAGTAGAGTGGGGGCCGAGCGGGGAGCTGTTTTTT.

The chain joins TRBV6-1 to TRBJ2-7, with 8 bases lining up with TRBD1. Germline V gene data show CDR1 as MNHNS and CDR2 as SASEGT. This CDR3 has 13 residues. The trim removed 2 bases at V and 6 bases at J, leaving 3 bases unmatched. This chain's CDR3 is CASSEWTGREQYF. CDR3 coding DNA: TGTGCCAGCAGTGAATGGACAGGGCGCGAGCAGTACTTC.

The rearrangement links TRBV12-3 or TRBV12-4 to TRBJ2-1; TRBD2 agrees at 15 bases. J lost 2 bases, V lost 6 bases, and 11 bases had no gene match. The CDR3 consists of 19 residues. The CDR3 loop is CASRGGLAGGPNPYNEQFF. The CDR3 region has the DNA TGTGCCAGCAGGGGGGGACTAGCGGGGGGACCAAATCCCTACAATGAGCAGTTCTTC.

There are a few counts of this clonotype. This chain uses TRBV6-2 or TRBV6-3 with TRBJ2-7; 8 bases line up with TRBD1. The CDR3 is 16 amino acids. J gave up 2 bases and V 0 bases, and 6 bases lay outside the gene matches. Germline V gene lookup returns CDR1 MNHEY and CDR2 SVGEGT. This chain's CDR3 is CASSYSSGQVAYEQYF. Written as DNA, the CDR3 is TGTGCCAGCAGTTACTCTTCGGGACAGGTCGCCTACGAGCAGTACTTC.

This clonotype was seen more than once but under ten times. This chain links TRBV5-1 with TRBJ2-3, with TRBD2 identical over 9 bases. Losses at the gene ends were 2 bases for V and 4 bases for J; bases not matched to a gene: 5. The germline V gene encodes CDR1 SGHRS and CDR2 YFSETQ. There are 15 residues in the CDR3. The CDR3 region has the DNA TGCGCCAGCAGCTTCTCAGCGGGAGGACCAGATACGCAGTATTTT. The encoded protein is CASSFSAGGPDTQYF. The complete variable domain, with remaining parts taken from reference TRBV5-1 and TRBJ2-3, reads KAGVTQTPRYLIKTRGQQVTLSCSPISGHRSVSWYQQTPGQGLQFLFEYFSETQRNKGNFPGRFSGRQFSNSRSEMNVSTLELGDSALYLCASSFSAGGPDTQYFGPGTRLTVL.

In this sample, this clonotype turned up a few times. The chain links TRBV12-3 or TRBV12-4 to TRBJ2-1; D unclear. The CDR3 runs 15 residues. Trimming took off 5 bases at V and 8 bases at J, with 19 bases between the two ends. CDR3 bases: TGTGCCAGCAGTCCCGTGGGCCGGTTATCGGATGAGCAGTTCTTC. Its protein is CASSPVGRLSDEQFF.

V and J are TRBV7-8 and TRBJ2-1; 9 bases fit TRBD2. CDR1 is SGHVS and CDR2 is FQNEAQ in the germline V gene. V gave up 3 bases and J gave up 6 bases; unmatched junction bases: 9. The CDR3 is 16 amino acids. The CDR3 spells CASSFPGLARINEQFF. The CDR3 coding sequence is TGTGCCAGCAGCTTTCCCGGACTAGCGAGGATCAATGAGCAGTTCTTC. Full variable domain (outside the CDR3, taken from reference TRBV7-8 and TRBJ2-1): GAGVSQSPRYKVAKRGQDVALRCDPISGHVSLFWYQQALGQGPEFLTYFQNEAQLDKSGLPSDRFFAERPEGSVSTLKIQRTQQEDSAVYLCASSFPGLARINEQFFGPGTRLTVL.

The chain links TRBV11-2 to TRBJ2-3; the match to TRBD2 covers 7 bases. Germline V gene data show CDR1 as SGHAT and CDR2 as FQNNGV. The CDR3 length is 18 residues. V lost 3 bases and J lost 0; bases outside the gene matches: 12. CDR3 region: CASSLLILAGPSTDTQYF. The CDR3 coding sequence is TGTGCCAGCAGCTTGTTGATTTTAGCGGGTCCTAGCACAGATACGCAGTATTTT.

The chain employs TRBV20-1 and TRBJ2-7, with D perhaps matching TRBD1 (6 bases). The ends were cut back, 1 base at V and 3 bases at J, with 10 bases in the middle. From germline, CDR1 is DFQATT and CDR2 SNEGSKA (reference sequence). The CDR3 runs 13 residues. CDR3 bases: TGCAGTGCTAGAGCTGGGGGCATCTACGAGCAGTACTTC. Amino acids: CSARAGGIYEQYF.

This rearrangement joins TRBV11-2 to TRBJ1-1; 7 bases agree with TRBD1. CDR1 SGHAT and CDR2 FQNNGV come from the germline V gene. Trimming removed 1 base from V and 0 bases from J; junction bases left unmatched: 5. CDR3 length equals 16 residues. The CDR3 is CASSLGRTGMNTEAFF. In DNA form, the CDR3 reads TGTGCCAGCAGCTTAGGAAGGACAGGCATGAACACTGAAGCTTTCTTT.